This entry is about one TCR beta chain. This entry is derived from a study of glioma-infiltrating T cells after dendritic cell vaccination. The wider study: Monocyte-derived dendritic cells, cultured roughly 7 days with IL-4 and GM-CSF, were pulsed with autologous tumor lysate. Patients received three intradermal dendritic cell vaccine injections at biweekly intervals.

Trimming removed 7 bases from V and 6 bases from J, with 16 bases in between. Germline loops: CDR1 MNHEY, CDR2 SVGAGI. This CDR3 has 14 residues. Blood PBMC samples: pre-vaccination, two weeks post third vaccination, and at tumor progression. Assay used: immunoSEQ multiplex PCR; TCRdb lists only in-frame clones, some missing. Among approximately 100,000 clones, roughly 79% were seen once, and the ten largest hold about an eighth. Sequenced material: blood, taken before dendritic cell vaccination. The chain uses TRBV6-5 and TRBJ1-5; perhaps TRBD1 as D (6 bases). The sequence derives from a human donor with glioblastoma. CDR3 in DNA: TGTGCCAGCACCCAAAGGGGGGGTGGTCAGCCCCAGCATTTT. It yields the protein CASTQRGGGQPQHF.